One sample yielded the 22 T cell receptor beta chains listed below, sequenced in a study of cytomegalovirus exposure and HLA in healthy donors. PCR employed 60 Vbeta and 13 Jbeta primers. Measured with immunoSEQ multiplex PCR; TCRdb has only the in-frame clones, and not every one. This table has 200,000 to 250,000 clones, more than 65% appearing once. The sample was PBMCs. Source of these receptors: a woman aged 25 to 39 in good health and CMV-seronegative.

In this sample, this clone turned up a few times. This likely traces to a read error, being one base from a far larger clone. The final CDR3 position lacks the conserved phenylalanine or tryptophan, pointing to a likely read error. The chain employs TRBV5-1 and TRBJ1-1, with 9 bases fitting TRBD1. The V and J ends lost 4 bases and 0 bases, in that order; junction bases with no gene match: 7. The CDR3 loop spans 16 amino acids. CDR1 and CDR2 from the germline V gene are SGHRS and YFSETQ. The CDR3 here is CASSPVTGGMNTEAFL. CDR3 DNA: TGCGCCAGCAGCCCGGTGACAGGGGGAATGAACACTGAAGCTTTCTTG.

On this clone itself: At one of its ends the junction is not consistent with the germline gene, which may arise from a read error. This chain links TRBV18 with TRBJ1-5, with 8 bases matching TRBD1. From germline, CDR1 is KGHSH and CDR2 LQKENI. The CDR3 runs 15 residues. CDR3 residues: CASPPSGQGDQPQHF. CDR3 sequence (DNA): TGTGCCAGCCCACCTTCCGGACAGGGTGATCAGCCCCAGCATTTT.

Comment on this clone: Other DNA sequences in the sample encode the same CDR3. The chain recombines TRBV29-1 with TRBJ1-2; D uncertain. Germline V lookup: CDR1 SQVTM, CDR2 ANQGSEA. The V and J ends lost 8 bases and 3 bases respectively, with 16 bases between them. The CDR3 has 13 amino acids. CDR3 sequence reads: CSFGPDGDYGYTF. DNA for the CDR3: TGCAGCTTTGGCCCTGACGGAGACTATGGCTACACCTTC.

Only a few counts were recorded for this clone. The rearrangement joins TRBV7-9 to TRBJ1-1, with D unclear. Germline assignment: CDR1 SEHNR and CDR2 FQNEAQ (reference sequence). The CDR3 extends over 13 amino acids. V lost 6 bases and J lost 0, with 8 bases in between. CDR3 in DNA: TGTGCCAGCAGTTACCTACTGAACACTGAAGCTTTCTTT. It specifies CASSYLLNTEAFF.

The sample holds one count of this clone. The rearrangement links TRBV5-6 to TRBJ2-2; 9 nucleotides align to TRBD1. From germline, CDR1 is SGHDT and CDR2 YYEEEE. J lost 3 bases, V lost 4 bases, and 4 bases had no gene match. The CDR3 spans 15 residues. Here the CDR3 DNA reads TGTGCCAGCAGCAGGACAGGGGTAGACACCGGGGAGCTGTTTTTT. This codes for CASSRTGVDTGELFF.

The chain joins TRBV7-3 to TRBJ2-5; the D gene is possibly TRBD2 (5 bases). Judging by the DNA end, TRBJ2-7 fits better; the J call may be wrong. Germline V lookup: CDR1 SGHTA, CDR2 FQGTGA. CDR3 length: 15 residues. This chain's CDR3 is CASSLTIDEGPEQYF. CDR3 DNA sequence: TGTGCCAGCAGCTTAACCATTGATGAGGGTCCCGAGCAGTACTTC.

This chain joins TRBV6-5 and TRBJ2-7; D is perhaps TRBD1 (5 bases). The CDR3 is 14 amino acids. From germline, CDR1 is MNHEY and CDR2 SVGAGI. V lost 5 bases to trimming and J lost 5 bases, with 16 bases between them. CDR3: CASSGSGFLHEQYF. CDR3 bases: TGTGCCAGCAGTGGCTCAGGGTTTCTCCACGAGCAGTACTTC.

This rearrangement joins TRBV4-2 to TRBJ2-1, with a possible D match to TRBD1 (5 bases). This CDR3 is built from 16 residues. Trimming shortened V by 2 bases and J by 8 bases, and 19 bases separated the two germline ends. Germline CDR1 and CDR2: LGHNA and YNFKEQ. In DNA, the CDR3 is TGTGCCAGCAGCCAACCTATGATTTCGGACACGGATGAGCAGTTCTTC. Its translation: CASSQPMISDTDEQFF.

In this sample, this clone turned up a few times. The rearrangement uses TRBV4-1 and TRBJ1-1, with 8 bases aligning to TRBD1. V lost 7 bases to trimming and J lost 5 bases; unmatched junction nucleotides: 9. The CDR3 sequence is 14 residues long. Per germline, CDR1 MGHRA and CDR2 YSYEKL. This CDR3 is CASKLQGERTEAFF. CDR3 DNA sequence: TGCGCCAGCAAGCTACAGGGGGAAAGGACTGAAGCTTTCTTT.

The chain links TRBV9 to TRBJ2-2, with D hard to call. Germline V gene data show CDR1 as SGDLS and CDR2 as YYNGEE. Between the trimmed V and J ends, which lost 7 bases and 6 bases, there was a span of 7 bases. This CDR3 has 11 amino acids. CDR3 amino acids: CASPSPGELFF. The CDR3 DNA reads TGTGCCAGCCCTAGTCCCGGGGAGCTGTTTTTT.

The chain combines TRBV18 with TRBJ2-5; D is ambiguous. The ends were cut back, 3 bases at V and 4 bases at J, with 6 bases in the middle. The CDR3 extends over 12 amino acids. The germline V gene encodes CDR1 KGHSH and CDR2 LQKENI. CDR3 sequence: CASSPVSETQYF. The CDR3 nucleotides are TGTGCCAGCTCACCTGTATCAGAGACCCAGTACTTC.

About this clone itself: One end of the junction does not line up with germline, which may come from a read error. This chain uses TRBV27 with TRBJ2-1; no firm D call. The V gene's germline CDR1 is MNHEY and CDR2 SMNVEV (reference sequence). The CDR3 spans 17 residues. The CDR3 nucleotides are TGTGGCAGCAGGCCACTTGGTTTAGATAGCTCCTACAATGAGCAGTTCTTC. As protein: CGSRPLGLDSSYNEQFF.

The rearrangement uses TRBV5-6 and TRBJ2-1; maybe TRBD1 (6 bases). Per the germline V gene, CDR1 is SGHDT and CDR2 is YYEEEE. Trimming removed 4 bases from V and 2 bases from J, with 13 bases in between. This CDR3 region has 15 residues. CDR3 loop: CASSQTGNPYNEQFF. CDR3 coding DNA: TGTGCCAGCAGCCAAACAGGGAATCCCTACAATGAGCAGTTCTTC.

The rearrangement uses TRBV5-1 and TRBJ2-7; 7 nucleotides align to TRBD1. V lost 4 bases and J lost 7; bases outside the gene matches: 8. There are 13 residues in the CDR3. Germline-derived CDR1 and CDR2 are SGHRS and YFSETQ. The CDR3 here is CASSVGTVGEQYF. DNA for the CDR3: TGCGCCAGCAGCGTAGGGACAGTGGGGGAGCAGTACTTC.

The table lists this clone with a count of one. The V call is TRBV29-1, the J call TRBJ1-1; D perhaps matches TRBD1 (5 bases). Deletions cut 2 bases from V and 0 bases from J, with 10 bases between. CDR1 is SQVTM, CDR2 ANQGSEA, per germline. The CDR3 has 14 residues. The CDR3, as DNA: TGCAGCGTTGAAAGACAGACCTTGAACACTGAAGCTTTCTTT. Amino acids: CSVERQTLNTEAFF.

The chain employs TRBV7-9 and TRBJ1-4; 9 positions match TRBD1. CDR1 and CDR2 (germline): SEHNR, FQNEAQ (reference sequence). This CDR3 has 16 amino acids. V gave up 5 bases and J gave up 7 bases; unmatched junction bases: 11. CDR3 amino acids: CASSPMFGTGPEKLFF. The CDR3 DNA follows: TGTGCCAGCAGCCCGATGTTCGGGACAGGGCCTGAAAAACTGTTTTTT.

The V gene is TRBV7-8, the J gene TRBJ1-1; TRBD1 aligns across 9 bases. This CDR3 has 15 amino acids. Germline CDR1 SGHVS, CDR2 FQNEAQ. V shed 3 bases and J 1 base; nucleotides not matched to a gene: 3. The chain's CDR3 is CASSFVDRGNTEAFF. CDR3 nucleotides: TGTGCCAGCAGCTTCGTGGACAGGGGGAACACTGAAGCTTTCTTT.

Details on this clone: The sample contains more than one DNA sequence encoding this CDR3. This rearrangement joins TRBV27 to TRBJ2-7, with a weak D call TRBD2 (5 bases). The V gene's germline CDR1 is MNHEY and CDR2 SMNVEV (reference sequence). This CDR3 spans 13 amino acids. The V gene lost 2 bases and the J gene lost 4 bases, with 9 bases spanning the gap. This CDR3 reads CASSLGGGYEQYF. In nucleotides, the CDR3 is TGTGCCAGCAGTTTAGGAGGAGGTTACGAGCAGTACTTC.

The CDR3, as DNA: TGCGCCAGCAGTCAACCCGGACACCCAAACACCGGGGAGCTGTTTTTT. Encoded protein: CASSQPGHPNTGELFF. This chain connects TRBV23-1 to TRBJ2-2, with D tentatively TRBD1 (5 bases). TRBV23-1 is marked as an open reading frame, function uncertain. Trimming stripped 2 bases from V and 2 bases from J, with 12 bases between. The CDR3 is 16 residues long.

This chain joins TRBV5-1 and TRBJ1-1; D might be TRBD1 (6 bases). The CDR3 loop spans 16 amino acids. With 4 bases removed from V and 4 bases from J, the gap between germline ends came to 20 bases. Germline V gene sequence: CDR1 SGHRS, CDR2 YFSETQ. In DNA form, the CDR3 reads TGCGCCAGCAGCCCCGGATCACGGGGGGCGGGCACTGAAGCTTTCTTT. Its protein is CASSPGSRGAGTEAFF.

A note on this clone: The junction departs from germline at one end; a sequencing error may be responsible. The chain uses TRBV6-1 and TRBJ2-3; TRBD2 aligns across 8 bases. Germline CDR1 MNHNS, CDR2 SASEGT. The CDR3 runs to 18 residues. CDR3 residues: CATSEATRAGGLTDTQYF. The CDR3 DNA follows: TGTGCCACCAGTGAAGCGACTAGGGCGGGGGGCCTCACAGATACGCAGTATTTT.

The rearrangement links TRBV7-9 to TRBJ1-1; a possible D gene is TRBD1 (5 bases). V was clipped by 3 bases and J by 4 bases, with 15 bases between them. The CDR3 is 15 residues long. CDR1 and CDR2 (germline): SEHNR, FQNEAQ (reference sequence). CDR3 residues: CASSFSSGAGTEAFF. The CDR3 coding sequence is TGTGCCAGCAGCTTTTCTTCTGGGGCCGGCACTGAAGCTTTCTTT. The complete variable domain, with remaining parts taken from reference TRBV7-9 and TRBJ1-1, reads DTGVSQNPRHKITKRGQNVTFRCDPISEHNRLYWYRQTLGQGPEFLTYFQNEAQLEKSRLLSDRFSAERPKGSFSTLEIQRTEQGDSAMYLCASSFSSGAGTEAFFGQGTRLTVV.